This passage covers 18 T cell receptor beta chains from one sample sequenced in a study of early T cells in non-severe SARS-CoV-2 infection. TCRdb reprocessed the 5' RACE reads with MiXCR, giving one entry per CDR3 protein. The sample records 90,000 or so distinct CDR3 sequences, approximately 15% being singletons. Input material: whole blood. These receptors were taken from an adult who was a healthcare worker with PCR-confirmed SARS-CoV-2 infection or an uninfected control (not recorded which).

The chain recombines TRBV9 with TRBJ2-3; D unresolved. Germline V lookup: CDR1 SGDLS, CDR2 YYNGEE. Trimming stripped 4 bases from V and 5 bases from J, with 17 bases between. The CDR3 is 15 residues long. The CDR3 DNA follows: TGTGCCAGCAGCCCCGACCCGGTTTGGGGAGATACGCAGTATTTT. Translation: CASSPDPVWGDTQYF. The whole variable domain, remainder taken from reference TRBV9 and TRBJ2-3, is DSGVTQTPKHLITATGQRVTLRCSPRSGDLSVYWYQQSLDQGLQFLIQYYNGEERAKGNILERFSAQQFPDLHSELNLSSLELGDSALYFCASSPDPVWGDTQYFGPGTRLTVL.

This clonotype occurred a few times. The rearrangement uses TRBV12-3 or TRBV12-4 and TRBJ2-3; no clear D. Trimming took off 5 bases at V and 5 bases at J, with 8 bases between the two ends. This CDR3 is built from 12 residues. For the CDR3, the DNA is TGTGCCAGCAGTCCCACTCAAGATACGCAGTATTTT. Its protein product is CASSPTQDTQYF.

There are a few counts of this clonotype. The chain couples TRBV25-1 to TRBJ2-3; 7 nucleotides agree with TRBD2. The CDR3 sequence is 15 residues long. CDR1 is MGHDK and CDR2 is SYGVNS in the germline V gene. The V segment lost 3 bases and the J segment 5 bases; nucleotides outside the gene matches: 8. The chain's CDR3 is CASSEASGSGDTQYF. In DNA form, the CDR3 reads TGTGCCAGCAGTGAGGCTAGCGGTAGTGGAGATACGCAGTATTTT. The entire variable domain, with the rest obtained from reference TRBV25-1 and TRBJ2-3, is as follows: EADIYQTPRYLVIGTGKKITLECSQTMGHDKMYWYQQDPGMELHLIHYSYGVNSTEKGDLSSESTVSRIRTEHFPLTLESARPSHTSQYLCASSEASGSGDTQYFGPGTRLTVL.

The chain carries TRBV6-2 or TRBV6-3 and TRBJ1-1; the D gene is possibly TRBD1 (5 bases). With 5 bases removed from V and 8 bases from J, the gap between germline ends came to 15 bases. CDR1 is MNHEY, CDR2 SVGEGT, per germline. This CDR3 comprises 13 residues. The CDR3 bases are TGTGCCAGCAGTCCGGGACGGCGCACCGAAGCTTTCTTT. Translated: CASSPGRRTEAFF.

This clonotype was detected a few times. CDR3 nucleotides: TGTGCCAGCAGCAACCCGTACAATGAGCAGTTCTTC. Translated: CASSNPYNEQFF. The V call is TRBV6-2 or TRBV6-3, the J call TRBJ2-1, with D hard to call. Germline CDR1 is MNHEY and CDR2 is SVGEGT. V shed 6 bases and J shed 4 bases, with 7 bases lying between them. This CDR3 spans 12 amino acids.

This clonotype was observed at least ten times. J is TRBJ2-7 and V is TRBV9; TRBD2 agrees at 8 bases. The V gene's germline CDR1 is SGDLS and CDR2 YYNGEE. There are 13 residues in the CDR3. Unmatched junction bases numbered 3, after V lost 4 bases and J lost 3 bases. The CDR3 here is CASSLGLDYEQYF. The CDR3, as DNA: TGTGCCAGCAGCTTGGGACTAGACTACGAGCAGTACTTC.

This clonotype was counted many times. One end of the junction is discordant with germline, which a read error may explain. The V and J genes are TRBV4-1 and TRBJ2-4; D gene unclear. CDR1 and CDR2 (germline): MGHRA, YSYEKL. The CDR3 contains 13 residues. The CDR3 reads CASSQDPRATPNF. CDR3 bases: TGCGCCAGCAGCCAAGATCCCCGGGCAACCCCCAACTTC.

The genes are TRBV12-2 and TRBJ1-5; TRBD1 was called by the table and not checked on the DNA. TRBV12-2 is deemed a pseudogene. This CDR3 is 17 amino acids long. CDR3 DNA sequence: TGTGCAAGTCGCTTAGAATCTGAGACAGTGACCAATCAGCCCCAGCATTTT. Protein sequence: CASRLESETVTNQPQHF.

In this sample, this clonotype turned up many times. The gene calls are TRBV11-3 and TRBJ2-1, with a tentative D call TRBD2 (5 bases). Germline CDR1 is SGHNT and CDR2 is YENEEA. CDR3 length: 15 residues. V lost 5 bases and J 8 bases, leaving 19 bases between the germline ends. The CDR3 coding sequence is TGTGCCAGCAGCCACCCTTCGTCGGGGTCGGATGAGCAGTTCTTC. Translated: CASSHPSSGSDEQFF. Drawing the rest from reference TRBV11-3 and TRBJ2-1, the complete variable domain is EAGVVQSPRYKIIEKKQPVAFWCNPISGHNTLYWYLQNLGQGPELLIRYENEEAVDDSQLPKDRFSAERLKGVDSTLKIQPAELGDSAVYLCASSHPSSGSDEQFFGPGTRLTVL.

The rearrangement joins TRBV6-5 to TRBJ2-5; tentatively, D is TRBD2 (5 bases). The ends were cut back, 6 bases at V and 4 bases at J, with 12 bases in the middle. CDR3 size: 13 residues. Per the germline V gene, CDR1 is MNHEY and CDR2 is SVGAGI. Written as DNA, the CDR3 is TGTGCCAGCAGCTCCGGAGGCATAGAGACCCAGTACTTC. This sequence encodes CASSSGGIETQYF.

The chain uses TRBV20-1 and TRBJ2-2; TRBD1 might be the D (6 bases). Germline V gene data show CDR1 as DFQATT and CDR2 as SNEGSKA (reference sequence). Trimming left V 6 bases short and J 0 bases short, with 14 bases between. CDR3 size: 15 residues. The DNA for the CDR3 is TGCAGTGCGGAAGGGGGTCATTCGAACACCGGGGAGCTGTTTTTT. Its translation is CSAEGGHSNTGELFF.

There are a few counts of this clonotype. This chain links TRBV20-1 with TRBJ1-2; no reliable D call. The CDR3 loop spans 10 amino acids. V was cut by 3 bases and J by 6 bases, with 5 bases left in between. Germline V CDR1 and CDR2: DFQATT, SNEGSKA (reference sequence). CDR3 in amino acids: CSASGHGYTF. In DNA form, the CDR3 reads TGCAGTGCTAGTGGGCATGGCTACACCTTC.

This rearrangement joins TRBV28 to TRBJ2-7; the match to TRBD1 covers 7 bases. The CDR3 length is 13 residues. Germline CDR1 reads MDHEN; CDR2 reads SYDVKM. The ends lost 3 bases at V and 3 bases at J; junction bases unmatched: 2. The CDR3 sequence is CASSLTGHYEQYF. As DNA, the CDR3 is TGTGCCAGCAGTTTGACAGGGCACTACGAGCAGTACTTC.

The chain employs TRBV29-1 and TRBJ2-3; 9 bases are a match to TRBD2. From germline, CDR1 is SQVTM and CDR2 ANQGSEA. V lost 6 bases, J lost 6 bases, and 7 bases stayed unmatched. The CDR3 extends over 13 amino acids. The CDR3 protein is CSVAGLATDTQYF. The CDR3, as DNA: TGCAGCGTAGCTGGACTAGCGACGGATACGCAGTATTTT.

This clonotype was counted ten times or more. The J gene is TRBJ2-5, the V gene TRBV28; TRBD2 matches 10 bases. The V segment lost 8 bases and the J segment 5 bases; nucleotides outside the gene matches: 8. Germline V CDR1 and CDR2: MDHEN, SYDVKM. This CDR3 spans 14 amino acids. CDR3 residues: CASRIGTSEETQYF. The DNA of the CDR3 is TGTGCCAGCCGTATCGGGACTAGCGAGGAGACCCAGTACTTC.

The chain recombines TRBV7-6 with TRBJ1-4; 7 bases fit TRBD1. Germline loops: CDR1 SGHVS, CDR2 FNYEAQ. V was clipped by 5 bases and J by 6 bases; unmatched bases: 15. The CDR3 contains 17 residues. CDR3 nucleotide sequence: TGTGCCAGCAGCCACGCTCGACCGGGACAGATGGATGAAAAACTGTTTTTT. It yields the protein CASSHARPGQMDEKLFF.

This clonotype occurred a few times. This chain uses TRBV28 with TRBJ1-1, with a tentative D call TRBD1 (5 bases). Germline V gives CDR1 MDHEN, CDR2 SYDVKM. The CDR3 totals 13 residues. V lost 6 bases and J lost 12, with 20 bases in between. The DNA of the CDR3 is TGTGCCAGCAGAGCCTCCGGGACCCCGGAATCTTTCTTT. Its protein product is CASRASGTPESFF.

V gene TRBV4-1 combines with J gene TRBJ1-1, with TRBD1 as a possible D gene (6 bases). The CDR3 covers 14 residues. Germline V gives CDR1 MGHRA, CDR2 YSYEKL. V lost 5 bases, J lost 10 bases, and 20 bases lay in between. The CDR3 coding sequence is TGCGCCAGCAGCTTACCGGGAGCACAGGGATCAGCTTTCTTT. Its translation is CASSLPGAQGSAFF.